These 14 T cell receptor beta chains were sequenced from one sample in a study of blood T cell repertoires in COVID-19. Profiled with immunoSEQ multiplex PCR; TCRdb holds only in-frame clones, not every one. The data hold about 210,000 clones, with roughly 87% observed a single time. Source material: peripheral blood. The receptors were gathered from a woman aged 55 to 70 with COVID-19, enrolled during active disease.

This clone was observed a few times. The chain combines TRBV5-8 with TRBJ1-2; possible D gene TRBD1, 6 bases. Trimming cost V 5 bases and J 3 bases, with 14 bases left between them. The CDR3 loop spans 14 amino acids. The germline V gene has CDR1 SGHTS and CDR2 YDEGEE. The CDR3 spells CASRPRGSDYGYTF. The CDR3 region has the DNA TGTGCCAGCAGGCCCAGGGGTTCTGACTATGGCTACACCTTC.

In DNA form, the CDR3 reads TGTGCCAGCAGCCCGAGGACTACCGGGGGTGAGCAGTTCTTC. It is translated as CASSPRTTGGEQFF. V gene TRBV3-1 (or the pseudogene TRBV3-2) combines with J gene TRBJ2-1, with a tentative D call TRBD2 (6 bases). Germline loops: CDR1 LGHDT, CDR2 YNNKEL (reference sequence). The CDR3 has 14 amino acids. V lost 4 bases to trimming and J lost 9 bases, with 16 bases between them.

The chain links TRBV6-1 to TRBJ2-4; D gene ambiguous. CDR1 and CDR2 (germline): MNHNS, SASEGT. The CDR3 runs 16 residues. The ends were cut back, 0 bases at V and 0 bases at J, with 9 bases in the middle. CDR3 bases: TGTGCCAGCAGTGAAGCTGGGCTGGGAGCCAAAAACATTCAGTACTTC. It encodes CASSEAGLGAKNIQYF.

This clone has only one observation. V gene TRBV6-1 combines with J gene TRBJ1-2; D is ambiguous. The CDR3 length is 13 residues. The germline CDR1 and CDR2 sequences are MNHNS and SASEGT. V was clipped by 2 bases and J by 4 bases, with 8 bases between them. The CDR3 coding sequence is TGTGCCAGCAGTGAACAGACTACCTATGGCTACACCTTC. Translated: CASSEQTTYGYTF.

The CDR3 sequence is CASNPAGVLTGELFF. In DNA form, the CDR3 reads TGCGCCAGCAACCCGGCAGGGGTCCTCACCGGGGAGCTGTTTTTT. V usage is TRBV5-1 and J usage is TRBJ2-2; TRBD1 might be the D (6 bases). V was cut by 6 bases and J by 4 bases, with 16 bases left in between. Germline loops: CDR1 SGHRS, CDR2 YFSETQ. CDR3 size: 15 residues.

The chain carries TRBV7-2 and TRBJ1-4, with D possibly being TRBD1 (6 bases). This CDR3 is 15 amino acids long. V lost 7 bases and J lost 4, with 16 bases in between. CDR1 is SGHTA, CDR2 FQGNSA, per germline. DNA for the CDR3: TGTGCCAGCACCCTATCACAGGGTGATAATGAAAAACTGTTTTTT. This sequence encodes CASTLSQGDNEKLFF.

The chain is built from TRBV3-1 (or the pseudogene TRBV3-2) and TRBJ1-1; TRBD1 matches at 8 bases. The CDR3 extends over 15 amino acids. Germline CDR1 and CDR2: LGHDT and YNNKEL (reference sequence). Germline trimming cut 1 base from V and 5 bases from J; bases unmatched to any gene: 6. This chain's CDR3 is CASSQVTGGGTEAFF. CDR3 coding DNA: TGTGCCAGCAGCCAAGTTACAGGGGGAGGAACTGAAGCTTTCTTT.

This chain uses TRBV19 with TRBJ1-1; D uncertain. With 8 bases removed from V and 1 base from J, the gap between germline ends came to 11 bases. This CDR3 has 13 amino acids. The germline CDR1 and CDR2 sequences are LNHDA and SQIVND (reference sequence). This CDR3 is CASAWRANTEAFF. As DNA, the CDR3 is TGTGCCAGTGCCTGGCGGGCGAACACTGAAGCTTTCTTT.

This chain joins TRBV4-3 and TRBJ1-4, with TRBD1 identical over 8 bases. The V gene's germline CDR1 is LGHNA and CDR2 YSLEER. The CDR3 sequence is 16 residues long. Losses at the gene ends were 0 bases for V and 11 bases for J; bases not matched to a gene: 11. The CDR3 nucleotides are TGCGCCAGCAGCCAAGATCTACAGGGGGTAATGAGGAAACTGTTTTTT. Protein product: CASSQDLQGVMRKLFF.

The chain joins TRBV4-1 to TRBJ2-7; 10 bases fit TRBD1. V lost 0 bases and J lost 1; bases outside the gene matches: 6. The V gene's germline CDR1 is MGHRA and CDR2 YSYEKL. This CDR3 region has 17 residues. Here the CDR3 DNA reads TGCGCCAGCAGCCAAGACCCCGGGACAGGGGCTTCCTACGAGCAGTACTTC. Translating gives CASSQDPGTGASYEQYF.

The chain carries TRBV6-6 and TRBJ2-5; 8 bases agree with TRBD1. The germline gives CDR1 MNHNY, CDR2 SVGAGI (reference sequence). Trimming cost V 5 bases and J 5 bases; bases outside gene matches: 7. The CDR3 extends over 14 amino acids. As DNA, the CDR3 is TGTGCCAGCAGTAATCAGGGGGCCTGGGAGACCCAGTACTTC. Translated: CASSNQGAWETQYF.

CDR3 sequence: CASSQGWATGELFF. In DNA form, the CDR3 reads TGTGCCAGCAGCCAGGGCTGGGCGACCGGGGAGCTGTTTTTT. The chain links TRBV11-3 to TRBJ2-2, with D maybe TRBD1 (5 bases). The CDR3 is 14 amino acids. The germline V gene has CDR1 SGHNT and CDR2 YENEEA. V was pared by 5 bases and J by 5 bases, with 12 bases between.

This chain uses TRBV3-1 (or the pseudogene TRBV3-2) with TRBJ1-2, with D possibly matching TRBD1 (5 bases). There are 13 residues in the CDR3. Trimming removed 1 base at V and 10 bases at J, with 13 bases between. The germline CDR1 and CDR2 sequences are LGHDT and YNNKEL (reference sequence). The CDR3 region has the DNA TGTGCCAGCAGCCAAGCCAGGGTCAGATACTACACCTTC. Amino acid sequence: CASSQARVRYYTF.

The chain carries TRBV6-5 and TRBJ2-2, with a weak D call TRBD2 (5 bases). Germline lookup yields CDR1 MNHEY and CDR2 SVGAGI. There are 15 residues in the CDR3. V was cut by 2 bases and J by 7 bases, with 14 bases left in between. CDR3 coding DNA: TGTGCCAGCAGTTACACCCCCGGGGAGCACGGGGAGCTGTTTTTT. Encoded protein: CASSYTPGEHGELFF.